The present T cell receptor beta chain was sequenced within a study of chemoradiotherapy in HPV16-positive cancers. General study points: For HPV16-positive patients, expanding HPV-responsive T cells associated with longer recurrence-free survival. During treatment, candidate HPV-specific clones and E7-related motifs expanded in tumor. Functional assays defining HPV-specific T cells used only two HPV16-positive patients.

Sequenced by immunoSEQ multiplex PCR; TCRdb stores in-frame clones only, minus some. The sample shows more than 1,500 clones, 85% to 90% of them seen only once. Germline assignment: CDR1 SGHDT and CDR2 YYEEEE. CDR3 size: 14 residues. With 4 bases clipped from V and 4 bases from J, the junction kept 6 bases outside the gene matches. This clone is a singleton in its sample. Its antigen is unidentified. The V call is TRBV5-6, the J call TRBJ2-5; the match to TRBD1 covers 8 bases. The sequencing here drew on tumor tissue, taken from a patient who underwent chemoradiotherapy. The clonotype originates from a human donor with HPV-associated anogenital cancer. The CDR3 loop is CASSQGQGGETQYF. DNA for the CDR3: TGTGCCAGCAGCCAAGGACAGGGTGGAGAGACCCAGTACTTC.